The TCR beta chain under discussion was sequenced for a study of cytomegalovirus exposure and HLA in healthy donors. PCR amplification relied on 60 Vbeta primers (plus 13 Jbeta primers). Repertoires were generated with immunoSEQ multiplex PCR, while TCRdb's copy carries only in-frame clones and drops some. The sample includes about 170,000 clones, less than 80% of them seen just once. CDR1 and CDR2 from the germline V gene are MNHNY and SVGAGI (reference sequence). V lost 0 bases to trimming and J lost 6 bases; unmatched junction nucleotides: 4. CDR3 length: 14 residues. The material sequenced was PBMCs. This sequence was found in a female donor in good health and CMV-seronegative. This chain joins TRBV6-6 and TRBJ1-2; TRBD1 agrees at 7 bases. The CDR3 coding sequence is TGTGCCAGCAGTTACTCGAGGCAGGGGGATGGCTACACCTTC. It translates to CASSYSRQGDGYTF.